This T cell receptor beta chain comes out of a study of T-cell reconstitution after alpha-beta-depleted transplantation in children. As it was prepared, the TCRbeta library received unique molecular identifiers. TCRdb itself ran the PCR reads through MiXCR, one entry per CDR3 protein. The sample lists about 540,000 distinct CDR3 sequences, about 16% seen once, with 3% to 3.5% in the top ten. There are 14 residues in the CDR3. Trimming cost V 0 bases and J 4 bases, with 7 bases left between them. Germline V gene data show CDR1 as MNHEY and CDR2 as SMNVEV (reference sequence). This specimen was PBMCs from the stem cell graft donor, taken from the stem cell graft. The chain employs TRBV27 and TRBJ2-1, with no clear D. The origin of this receptor is a human donor who donated a stem cell graft to a child with acute lymphoblastic leukemia. CDR3 amino acids: CASSLSDGYNEQFF. The DNA for the CDR3 is TGTGCCAGCAGTTTATCGGACGGATACAATGAGCAGTTCTTC.